The 25 T cell receptor beta chains below all came from one sample that was sequenced in a study of CD8 T cells in ankylosing spondylitis (dated by TCRdb to the late 2010s). Library preparation was by 5' RACE. The data were produced on an Illumina HiSeq 2500. TCRdb passed the public sequencing reads through fastp at Q25 and MiXCR, retaining productive beta sequences. Records with the same CDR3 protein are collapsed into one entry carrying the most frequent genes and DNA. A total of roughly 230,000 distinct CDR3 sequences appear in this sample, over 15% of them only once. The top ten clonotypes cover under 40% of the sample. The sequenced sample consisted of blood, either unsorted or a sorted T cell fraction (not recorded which). These receptors all stem from a male donor with ankylosing spondylitis or in good health (not recorded which).

This clonotype showed up just a few times. J is TRBJ2-1 and V is TRBV2; 8 positions match TRBD2. With V trimmed by 6 bases and J by 1 base, 8 bases remained unmatched. The CDR3 is 16 residues long. Per the germline V gene, CDR1 is SNHLY and CDR2 is FYNNEI. CDR3 region: CASRESGSLSYNEQFF. CDR3 nucleotide sequence: TGTGCCAGCAGAGAAAGCGGGAGCCTTTCCTACAATGAGCAGTTCTTC. Based on the CDR3 plus reference TRBV2 and TRBJ2-1, the full variable domain is EPEVTQTPSHQVTQMGQEVILRCVPISNHLYFYWYRQILGQKVEFLVSFYNNEISEKSEIFDDQFSVERPDGSNFTLKIRSTKLEDSAMYFCASRESGSLSYNEQFFGPGTRLTVL.

The sample holds a few counts of this clonotype. This chain connects TRBV15 to TRBJ1-4; TRBD1 might be the D (6 bases). Trimming removed 4 bases at V and 3 bases at J, with 12 bases between. The V gene's germline CDR1 is LNHNV and CDR2 YYDKDF (reference sequence). The CDR3 is 15 amino acids. The CDR3 DNA follows: TGTGCCACCAGCACTGGGGAGGGGGCTAATGAAAAACTGTTTTTT. This translates into CATSTGEGANEKLFF.

This chain joins TRBV3-1 and TRBJ2-1, with 11 bases matching TRBD2. With 0 bases clipped from V and 7 bases from J, the junction kept 14 bases outside the gene matches. Germline CDR1 is LGHDT and CDR2 is YNNKEL (reference sequence). This CDR3 contains 19 residues. The CDR3 sequence is CASSQDPAVVAGGQNEQFF. The DNA of the CDR3 is TGTGCCAGCAGCCAAGATCCCGCTGTGGTAGCGGGAGGGCAGAATGAGCAGTTCTTC.

V is TRBV28 and J is TRBJ2-3, with D unresolved. V lost 6 bases and J lost 5, with 12 bases in between. The CDR3 spans 13 residues. CDR1 and CDR2 (germline): MDHEN, SYDVKM. The CDR3 DNA reads as TGTGCCAGCAGCCCCCGCAGTGGAGATACGCAGTATTTT. Translation: CASSPRSGDTQYF.

The rearrangement links TRBV10-3 to TRBJ2-3, with 12 bases that match TRBD2. The CDR3 consists of 17 residues. Germline values: CDR1 ENHRY, CDR2 SYGVKD. Germline trimming cut 3 bases from V and 6 bases from J; bases unmatched to any gene: 10. In DNA, the CDR3 is TGTGCCATCAGTGAAGGTTCTAGCGGGAGGGATTGGGATACGCAGTATTTT. Protein sequence: CAISEGSSGRDWDTQYF.

A few counts support this clonotype. This chain joins TRBV4-1 and TRBJ1-6, with a tentative D call TRBD1 (5 bases). Germline CDR1 is MGHRA and CDR2 is YSYEKL. The CDR3 is 15 amino acids. V gave up 0 bases and J gave up 7 bases, with 10 bases separating them. The CDR3 DNA reads TGCGCCAGCAGCCAAGAACCAGGGAAGAATTCACCCCTCCACTTT. Translated, it gives CASSQEPGKNSPLHF.

The chain links TRBV27 to TRBJ2-7, with D perhaps matching TRBD2 (5 bases). CDR3 length equals 13 residues. The V end lost 8 bases, the J end lost 1 base, and 12 bases lay between the germline ends. The germline V gene has CDR1 MNHEY and CDR2 SMNVEV (reference sequence). In nucleotides, the CDR3 is TGTGCCAGCCGGCCGGGGTGGTCCTACGAGCAGTACTTC. It translates to CASRPGWSYEQYF.

There are a few counts of this clonotype. The chain couples TRBV7-6 to TRBJ2-1; D not resolved. Germline V gene sequence: CDR1 SGHVS, CDR2 FNYEAQ. This CDR3 is built from 15 residues. V was clipped by 1 base and J by 2 bases, with 9 bases between them. DNA for the CDR3: TGTGCCAGCAGCTTAGGTCTATTTCCCTACAATGAGCAGTTCTTC. Protein product: CASSLGLFPYNEQFF.

Regarding this clonotype: This may come from a read error, since a much larger clone is one base off. The V gene is TRBV20-1, the J gene TRBJ2-6, with TRBD2 as a possible D gene (5 bases). CDR3 length equals 17 residues. Looked up from germline, CDR1 is DFQATT and CDR2 is SNEGSKA (reference sequence). Here the CDR3 reads CCARDWTGSSGANVLTF. The CDR3 DNA reads TGCTGTGCTAGAGATTGGACGGGATCCTCTGGGGCCAACGTCCTGACTTTC.

The chain carries TRBV29-1 and TRBJ2-2, with 8 nucleotides matching TRBD1. The J segment lost 1 base and the V segment lost 6 bases, leaving 4 bases of the junction unmatched. This CDR3 is 14 amino acids long. Germline V gene data show CDR1 as SQVTM and CDR2 as ANQGSEA. The chain's CDR3 is CSVIGTGNTGELFF. CDR3 bases: TGCAGCGTCATAGGGACAGGGAACACCGGGGAGCTGTTTTTT.

This chain joins TRBV6-5 and TRBJ1-6; D is unresolved. This CDR3 contains 13 residues. Looked up from germline, CDR1 is MNHEY and CDR2 is SVGAGI. V was pared by 3 bases and J by 6 bases, with 6 bases between. This CDR3 reads CASSYFVNSPLHF. The CDR3 nucleotides are TGTGCCAGCAGTTATTTCGTTAATTCACCCCTCCACTTT.

DNA of the CDR3: TGTGCCAGCAGTCCTCCGGGACTAGCTAGTGGGGAGACCCAGTACTTC. Its protein product is CASSPPGLASGETQYF. The chain recombines TRBV25-1 with TRBJ2-5; the match to TRBD2 covers 9 bases. CDR3 size: 16 residues. V shed 5 bases, J shed 5 bases, and the junction held 12 bases outside the gene matches. Per germline, CDR1 MGHDK and CDR2 SYGVNS.

This clonotype was recorded at least ten times. This CDR3 is CSASPLAGGTHEQFF. The CDR3 bases are TGCAGTGCCTCGCCGCTAGCGGGAGGGACCCATGAGCAGTTCTTC. The chain combines TRBV20-1 with TRBJ2-1; 12 bases match TRBD2. Per germline, CDR1 DFQATT and CDR2 SNEGSKA (reference sequence). After removal of 6 bases from V and 8 bases from J, the junction contained 11 bases not matched to a gene. This CDR3 region has 15 residues.

The table lists this clonotype with many counts. V is TRBV5-1 and J is TRBJ1-2; D gene ambiguous. This CDR3 is built from 17 residues. Germline CDR1 is SGHRS and CDR2 is YFSETQ. The V end was cut by 0 bases, the J end by 5 bases, with 20 bases between. CDR3 nucleotide sequence: TGCGCCAGCAGCTTGGGGGAAGGGCCCATAACGGTGTATGGCTACACCTTC. Its translation: CASSLGEGPITVYGYTF.

The chain uses TRBV9 and TRBJ2-7; unclear D gene. The germline V and J ends were trimmed by 3 bases and 2 bases, with 12 bases remaining between them. CDR3 length: 14 residues. Germline CDR1 reads SGDLS; CDR2 reads YYNGEE. The CDR3 spells CASSAWADTYEQYF. Written as DNA, the CDR3 is TGTGCCAGCAGCGCGTGGGCTGATACCTACGAGCAGTACTTC.

The table lists this clonotype with a few counts. The chain carries TRBV12-3 or TRBV12-4 and TRBJ2-7, with 9 bases matching TRBD2. The J segment lost 3 bases and the V segment lost 3 bases, leaving 6 bases of the junction unmatched. The CDR3 consists of 15 residues. The chain's CDR3 is CASSFSVAGVYEQYF. In nucleotides, the CDR3 is TGTGCCAGCAGTTTTTCGGTAGCGGGAGTCTACGAGCAGTACTTC.

The rearrangement joins TRBV4-1 to TRBJ2-3; D possibly corresponds to TRBD1 (6 bases). V lost 6 bases, J lost 5 bases, and 6 bases lay in between. Germline values: CDR1 MGHRA, CDR2 YSYEKL. This CDR3 has 11 residues. The CDR3 coding sequence is TGCGCCAGCAGAGGGGGAGATACGCAGTATTTT. It yields the protein CASRGGDTQYF.

This clonotype was recorded a few times. The CDR3 DNA is TGCGCCAGCAGCTACGGACTAGAGGAACAAGAGACCCAGTACTTC. Its protein product is CASSYGLEEQETQYF. This chain connects TRBV5-1 to TRBJ2-5, with 7 bases identical to TRBD2. The CDR3 totals 15 residues. From germline, CDR1 is SGHRS and CDR2 YFSETQ. V dropped 3 bases and J dropped 2; count of bases not matched to a gene: 7.

This clonotype was counted a few times. This chain joins TRBV9 and TRBJ2-1, with 9 bases that match TRBD1. CDR3 length: 14 residues. V was clipped by 3 bases and J by 10 bases; unmatched bases: 8. Germline-derived CDR1 and CDR2 are SGDLS and YYNGEE. The DNA of the CDR3 is TGTGCCAGCAGCGCCTACGGGACAGGGAGAGAGCAGTTCTTC. Translation: CASSAYGTGREQFF.

This clonotype was picked up many times. The chain employs TRBV29-1 and TRBJ2-1; TRBD2 matches 12 bases. This CDR3 contains 15 residues. V dropped 6 bases and J dropped 7; count of bases not matched to a gene: 10. Germline V lookup: CDR1 SQVTM, CDR2 ANQGSEA. The CDR3 reads CSVSREGLAGNEQFF. The DNA of the CDR3 is TGCAGCGTCAGCCGGGAGGGACTAGCGGGTAATGAGCAGTTCTTC.

The chain couples TRBV6-5 to TRBJ2-7, with no clear D. There are 12 residues in the CDR3. Germline CDR1 reads MNHEY; CDR2 reads SVGAGI. Trimming left V 5 bases short and J 6 bases short, with 11 bases between. In DNA, the CDR3 is TGTGCCAGCAGTACAACCGGTGTCGAGCAGTACTTC. This gives the protein CASSTTGVEQYF.

This clonotype was picked up a small number of times. The CDR3 sequence is CASSFHSGPGELFF. The CDR3, as DNA: TGTGCCAGCAGTTTTCATTCGGGCCCCGGGGAGCTGTTTTTT. The chain recombines TRBV27 with TRBJ2-2; D is undetermined. Germline CDR1 is MNHEY and CDR2 is SMNVEV (reference sequence). The V end was cut by 3 bases, the J end by 6 bases, with 11 bases between. The CDR3 is 14 residues long.

The chain links TRBV6-5 to TRBJ1-1; TRBD1 might be the D (5 bases). CDR1 is MNHEY and CDR2 is SVGAGI in the germline V gene. V was trimmed by 6 bases and J by 1 base, leaving 15 bases between them. The CDR3 has 15 amino acids. CDR3 protein: CASSYAWGENTEAFF. CDR3 bases: TGTGCCAGCAGCTACGCGTGGGGGGAGAACACTGAAGCTTTCTTT.

The chain combines TRBV11-1 with TRBJ1-3; TRBD1 might be the D (5 bases). Germline V gene lookup returns CDR1 SGHAT and CDR2 FQDESV (reference sequence). The CDR3 sequence is 17 residues long. The ends were cut back, 5 bases at V and 0 bases at J, with 17 bases in the middle. The CDR3 sequence is CASSPTGPPSSGNTIYF. CDR3 nucleotide sequence: TGTGCCAGCAGCCCGACGGGACCGCCTAGCTCTGGAAACACCATATATTTT. The complete variable domain, with remaining parts taken from reference TRBV11-1 and TRBJ1-3, reads EAEVAQSPRYKITEKSQAVAFWCDPISGHATLYWYRQILGQGPELLVQFQDESVVDDSQLPKDRFSAERLKGVDSTLKIQPAELGDSAMYLCASSPTGPPSSGNTIYFGEGSWLTVV.

This clonotype occurred many times. This chain links TRBV20-1 with TRBJ2-1; D remains unclear. The CDR3 is 16 residues long. CDR1 is DFQATT, CDR2 SNEGSKA, per germline (reference sequence). V lost 0 bases and J lost 0, with 12 bases in between. The CDR3 is CSARDGVASSYNEQFF. The CDR3 DNA is TGCAGTGCTAGAGATGGGGTCGCGAGCTCCTACAATGAGCAGTTCTTC.